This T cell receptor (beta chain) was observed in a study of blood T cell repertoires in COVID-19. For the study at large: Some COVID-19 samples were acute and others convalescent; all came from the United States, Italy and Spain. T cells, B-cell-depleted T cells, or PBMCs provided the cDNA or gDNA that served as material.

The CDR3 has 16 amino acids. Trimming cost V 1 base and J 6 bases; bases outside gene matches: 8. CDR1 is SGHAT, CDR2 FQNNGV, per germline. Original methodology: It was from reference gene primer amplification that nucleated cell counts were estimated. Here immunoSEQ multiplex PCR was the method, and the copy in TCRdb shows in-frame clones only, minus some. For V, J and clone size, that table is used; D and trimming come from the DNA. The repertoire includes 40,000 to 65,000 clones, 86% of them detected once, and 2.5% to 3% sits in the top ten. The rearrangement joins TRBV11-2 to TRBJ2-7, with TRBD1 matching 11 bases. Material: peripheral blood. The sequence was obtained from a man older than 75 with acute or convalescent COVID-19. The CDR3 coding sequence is TGTGCCAGCAGCTTAGGCGGGGGGACAGGGGGGGCCGAGCAGTACTTC. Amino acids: CASSLGGGTGGAEQYF.